The 23 T cell receptor beta chains listed next were all sequenced from one sample in a study of identical twins. TCRdb re-called the 5' RACE reads with MiXCR, one entry per CDR3 protein. This table has 520,000 or so distinct CDR3 sequences, roughly a fifth appearing once. This sample also belongs to another study, concerning T cells expressing NK-cell markers.

Material for sequencing was CD4+ T cells sorted from blood. These receptors originate from a woman under 30 in good health.

This clonotype was seen only a few times. This rearrangement joins TRBV11-2 to TRBJ2-1; a possible D gene is TRBD2 (5 bases). The CDR3 runs to 17 residues. V dropped 0 bases and J dropped 0 bases, with 12 bases sitting between them. Per the germline V gene, CDR1 is SGHAT and CDR2 is FQNNGV. DNA for the CDR3: TGTGCCAGCAGCTTAGAAGGCTTCACTAGCTCCTACAATGAGCAGTTCTTC. Translated, it gives CASSLEGFTSSYNEQFF.

The chain combines TRBV7-8 with TRBJ2-7, with TRBD2 identical over 8 bases. Germline lookup yields CDR1 SGHVS and CDR2 FQNEAQ. Trimming cost V 5 bases and J 3 bases; bases outside gene matches: 9. This CDR3 has 15 amino acids. CDR3 in DNA: TGTGCCAGCAGCCCGAAACGACTAGCGCTCTACGAGCAGTACTTC. Its translation is CASSPKRLALYEQYF.

The sample holds a few counts of this clonotype. The CDR3 protein is CASSRHGGMDTQYF. Written as DNA, the CDR3 is TGTGCCAGCAGCCGACACGGAGGTATGGATACGCAGTATTTT. The chain is built from TRBV7-9 and TRBJ2-3, with TRBD2 as a possible D gene (5 bases). The CDR3 sequence is 14 residues long. Per germline, CDR1 SEHNR and CDR2 FQNEAQ (reference sequence). The V gene lost 5 bases and the J gene lost 6 bases, with 15 bases spanning the gap.

This CDR3 is CASSWGQGEQFF. The CDR3 DNA follows: TGCGCCAGCAGTTGGGGACAGGGCGAGCAGTTCTTC. This chain uses TRBV10-2 with TRBJ2-1; 9 bases align to TRBD1. CDR3 length: 12 amino acids. Per the germline V gene, CDR1 is WSHSY and CDR2 is SAAADI. Losses at the gene ends were 5 bases for V and 10 bases for J; bases not matched to a gene: 3.

This clonotype has a handful of counts. The CDR3 sequence is CASSYANEQYF. CDR3 nucleotides: TGTGCCAGCAGTTACGCGAACGAGCAGTACTTC. The chain couples TRBV6-5 to TRBJ2-7, with unresolved D. V was trimmed by 2 bases and J by 5 bases, leaving 4 bases between them. Germline V gene lookup returns CDR1 MNHEY and CDR2 SVGAGI. The CDR3 length is 11 residues.

The V gene is TRBV30, the J gene TRBJ2-7, with D unresolved. Germline CDR1 GTSNPN, CDR2 SVGIG (reference sequence). V was pared by 3 bases and J by 0 bases, with 9 bases between. The CDR3 has 13 residues. The CDR3 here is CAWSAGPSYEQYF. The CDR3 bases are TGTGCCTGGAGCGCCGGGCCCTCCTACGAGCAGTACTTC.

This clonotype was detected once. V and J are TRBV6-2 or TRBV6-3 and TRBJ2-3, with D possibly being TRBD1 or TRBD2 (5 bases each). The length of the CDR3 is 16 residues. Germline values: CDR1 MNHEY, CDR2 SVGEGT. The V and J ends lost 4 bases and 0 bases respectively, with 14 bases between them. This CDR3 reads CASSFGTAISTDTQYF. The CDR3 coding sequence is TGTGCCAGCAGTTTTGGGACCGCGATTAGCACAGATACGCAGTATTTT.

This clonotype was counted only a few times. The chain carries TRBV7-2 and TRBJ2-6; possible D gene TRBD1, 5 bases. V was cut by 5 bases and J by 0 bases, with 8 bases left in between. This CDR3 has 15 residues. Looked up from germline, CDR1 is SGHTA and CDR2 is FQGNSA. The CDR3 here is CASSPQVSGANVLTF. The DNA for the CDR3 is TGTGCCAGCAGCCCACAGGTCTCTGGGGCCAACGTCCTGACTTTC.

This clonotype was detected only a few times. The chain is built from TRBV5-5 and TRBJ2-3; D is possibly TRBD2 (6 bases). V lost 4 bases, J lost 2 bases, and 17 bases lay in between. From germline, CDR1 is SGHKS and CDR2 YYEKEE (reference sequence). The CDR3 covers 16 residues. CDR3 nucleotide sequence: TGTGCCAGCAGCCTTTCGGGACTTGGATTCACAGATACGCAGTATTTT. This sequence encodes CASSLSGLGFTDTQYF.

In regard to this clonotype: A junction boundary mismatches the germline segment, possibly from a read error. The genes are TRBV24-1 and TRBJ2-2; a possible D gene is TRBD2 (5 bases). Germline CDR1 and CDR2: KGHDR and SFDVKD. This CDR3 comprises 15 residues. The chain's CDR3 is CASSDSGFNTGELFF. Here the CDR3 DNA reads TGTGCCTCCAGTGATTCGGGGTTTAACACCGGGGAGCTGTTTTTT.

The chain carries TRBV6-2 or TRBV6-3 and TRBJ2-7, with D hard to call. This CDR3 comprises 12 residues. V dropped 5 bases and J dropped 2 bases, with 7 bases sitting between them. CDR1 is MNHEY and CDR2 is SVGEGT in the germline V gene. The CDR3 sequence is CASSPFTYEQYF. In nucleotides, the CDR3 is TGTGCCAGCAGTCCTTTTACCTACGAGCAGTACTTC.

Turning to this clonotype: The junction does not match germline at one end; this may be a read error. This chain joins TRBV20-1 and TRBJ2-7; 15 nucleotides line up with TRBD2. Per the germline V gene, CDR1 is DFQATT and CDR2 is SNEGSKA (reference sequence). The CDR3 consists of 17 residues. CDR3 residues: CCAYPGLAGGPIHEQYF. DNA for the CDR3: TGCTGTGCTTACCCCGGACTAGCGGGAGGGCCAATCCACGAGCAGTACTTC.

This clonotype was observed a few times. The CDR3 DNA reads as TGTGCCAGCAGCGTAGCTGGACAGGTAAGGATAAGTGAGCAGTTCTTC. Its protein is CASSVAGQVRISEQFF. V and J are TRBV9 and TRBJ2-1; 7 bases agree with TRBD1. CDR3 length: 16 amino acids. V lost 0 bases, J lost 9 bases, and 12 bases stayed unmatched. From germline, CDR1 is SGDLS and CDR2 YYNGEE.

V and J are TRBV5-1 and TRBJ2-7, with D maybe TRBD2 (6 bases). The CDR3 loop spans 11 amino acids. The V end was cut by 8 bases, the J end by 7 bases, with 13 bases between. Germline values: CDR1 SGHRS, CDR2 YFSETQ. CDR3 region: CASRGWGEQYF. CDR3 in DNA: TGCGCCAGTCGGGGGTGGGGAGAGCAGTACTTC.

The chain has TRBV27 and TRBJ1-2, with TRBD1 as a possible D gene (6 bases). This CDR3 has 12 amino acids. Trimming left V 5 bases short and J 8 bases short, with 12 bases between. Germline V gene data show CDR1 as MNHEY and CDR2 as SMNVEV (reference sequence). Here the CDR3 DNA reads TGTGCCAGCAGTCCCCTCGGGGGCGGCTACACCTTC. Amino acid sequence: CASSPLGGGYTF.

This clonotype was seen more than once but under ten times. The V gene is TRBV20-1, the J gene TRBJ2-3; D not certain. The CDR3 runs to 11 residues. Trimming pared 6 bases from V and 1 base from J, leaving 5 bases between. Germline assignment: CDR1 DFQATT and CDR2 SNEGSKA (reference sequence). The CDR3 DNA reads TGCAGTGCCGACCGCACAGATACGCAGTATTTT. This sequence encodes CSADRTDTQYF.

This clonotype was found once. DNA of the CDR3: TGCAGTGCTAGTATGTCGGACGCTGCATCTCAGACCCAGTACTTC. This encodes CSASMSDAASQTQYF. The chain is built from TRBV20-1 and TRBJ2-5; D is ambiguous. From germline, CDR1 is DFQATT and CDR2 SNEGSKA (reference sequence). This CDR3 is built from 15 residues. The ends were cut back, 3 bases at V and 6 bases at J, with 20 bases in the middle.

For the CDR3, the DNA is TGTGCCAGCAGCTTCCGAGCGGGGGCCCACAATGAGCAGTTCTTC. It translates to CASSFRAGAHNEQFF. V usage is TRBV13 and J usage is TRBJ2-1, with 8 bases identical to TRBD2. V lost 3 bases, J lost 5 bases, and 6 bases stayed unmatched. The germline CDR1 and CDR2 sequences are PRHDT and FYEKMQ (reference sequence). The CDR3 loop spans 15 amino acids.

A few counts support this clonotype. The chain employs TRBV9 and TRBJ2-5, with 9 positions matching TRBD1. In germline, CDR1 is SGDLS, CDR2 YYNGEE. V lost 4 bases, J lost 5 bases, and 9 bases stayed unmatched. CDR3 size: 15 residues. CDR3 protein: CASSRTRTGDETQYF. The CDR3 DNA reads TGTGCCAGCAGCCGTACCCGGACAGGGGACGAGACCCAGTACTTC.

CDR3 sequence (DNA): TGCAGTGTCCGGGGACAGGCGAACACCGGGGAGCTGTTTTTT. Protein sequence: CSVRGQANTGELFF. The chain combines TRBV20-1 with TRBJ2-2; 8 positions agree with TRBD1. This CDR3 spans 14 amino acids. Germline trimming cut 7 bases from V and 0 bases from J; bases unmatched to any gene: 4. CDR1 DFQATT and CDR2 SNEGSKA come from the germline V gene (reference sequence).

This clonotype was seen more than once but under ten times. This rearrangement joins TRBV6-2 or TRBV6-3 to TRBJ2-7; no reliable D call. Germline V gene data show CDR1 as MNHEY and CDR2 as SVGEGT. This CDR3 has 11 residues. The V end was cut by 5 bases, the J end by 6 bases, with 8 bases between. CDR3 residues: CASSRGFEQYF. The CDR3 bases are TGTGCCAGCAGTCGAGGTTTCGAGCAGTACTTC.

The CDR3 sequence: CASVQRNSPLHF. The DNA for the CDR3 is TGTGCCAGCGTCCAACGAAATTCACCCCTCCACTTT. This chain connects TRBV2 to TRBJ1-6; D not resolved. The CDR3 extends over 12 amino acids. The germline V and J ends were trimmed by 8 bases and 7 bases, with 9 bases remaining between them. The germline V gene has CDR1 SNHLY and CDR2 FYNNEI.

A few counts support this clonotype. The chain links TRBV9 to TRBJ2-1; 7 nucleotides agree with TRBD2. The CDR3 has 15 residues. Germline CDR1 is SGDLS and CDR2 is YYNGEE. Trimming cost V 3 bases and J 4 bases; bases outside gene matches: 7. The CDR3 protein is CASSADGTIYNEQFF. The DNA for the CDR3 is TGTGCCAGCAGCGCCGACGGGACTATATACAATGAGCAGTTCTTC.